These T cell receptor beta chains were read from a single sample in a study of blood T cells in healthy people across ages. TCRdb re-analysed the 5' RACE reads in MiXCR, keeping a single row per CDR3 protein. The data hold about 680,000 distinct CDR3 sequences, with 45% to 50% observed a single time. Material: blood. All receptors come from a woman aged 60 to 75 in good health. The CDR3 runs from the conserved cysteine through the conserved F or W. A D gene is named only where the DNA matches it firmly. Not all rows give a size; the values are once, few, many and, for expanded clones, a class.

J gene,D gene,clone size,V gene,CDR3 DNA,CDR3 protein
TRBJ2-7,TRBD2,.,TRBV20-1,TGCAGTGCTGAGCGGGAAGCATCCTACGAGCAGTACTTC,CSAEREASYEQYF
TRBJ2-7,.,.,TRBV7-2,TGTGCCAGCAGCTTATCCGGGGTATGGTACGAGCAGTACTTC,CASSLSGVWYEQYF
TRBJ2-7,TRBD2,.,TRBV20-1,TGCAGTGGTGAGGTAGCGGGAGCCGCCCGAAGGAGCGAGCAGTACTTC,CSGEVAGAARRSEQYF
TRBJ2-7,.,few,TRBV6-2/TRBV6-3,TGTGCCAGCAGTACCGGGCGGGACGCCTACGAGCAGTACTTC,CASSTGRDAYEQYF
TRBJ1-2,.,few,TRBV7-2,TGTGCCAGCAGCTTAATTCCGACTTGGGGTGGCTACACCTTC,CASSLIPTWGGYTF
TRBJ1-2,.,few,TRBV6-1,TGTGCCAGCAGTGTAAGGTCCTATGGCTACACCTTC,CASSVRSYGYTF
TRBJ2-1,TRBD2,.,TRBV5-1,TGCGCCAGCAGCCCAACCGGGACTACGTCCTTTAATGAGCAGTTCTTC,CASSPTGTTSFNEQFF
TRBJ2-1,.,.,TRBV5-1,TGCGCCAGCAGCTTGGTCCCGGAAGTTTACAATGAGCAGTTCTTC,CASSLVPEVYNEQFF
TRBJ2-7,TRBD1,few,TRBV9,TGTGCCAGCAGCAAACGAGGACAGGACTCCTACGAGCAGTACTTC,CASSKRGQDSYEQYF
TRBJ1-1,.,.,TRBV24-1,TGTGCCACCAGTGCGCAGGGGCAGGACACTGAAGCTTTCTTT,CATSAQGQDTEAFF
TRBJ2-4,.,few,TRBV7-2,TGTGCCAGCAGCTCCCGAGGGTTGGGGAGAAACATTCAGTACTTC,CASSSRGLGRNIQYF
TRBJ1-2,.,few,TRBV28,TGTGCCAGCAGTGACCCCGCCCGGGACGGCAACTATGGCTACACCTTC,CASSDPARDGNYGYTF
TRBJ2-3,.,.,TRBV18,TGTGCCAGCTCAGAGAACTCAGGGACAGATACGCAGTATTTT,CASSENSGTDTQYF
TRBJ1-4,.,.,TRBV18,TGTGCCAGCTCACCGTACAGGGCTAATGAAAAACTGTTTTTT,CASSPYRANEKLFF
TRBJ2-7,TRBD1,.,TRBV7-2,TGTGCCAGCAGTCGGACAGGGGGCGCTTTTTACGAGCAGTACTTC,CASSRTGGAFYEQYF
TRBJ2-7,TRBD1,few,TRBV9,TGTGCCAGCAGTACAGGGGGCGGGAACGAGCAGTACTTC,CASSTGGGNEQYF
TRBJ2-6,.,.,TRBV28,TGTGCCAGCAGTTCTGGGGCCCTCTCTGGGGCCAACGTCCTGACTTTC,CASSSGALSGANVLTF
TRBJ2-5,TRBD1,few,TRBV27,TGTGCCAGCAGTTCCTGGCGACAGGGCGAGGAGACCCAGTACTTC,CASSSWRQGEETQYF
TRBJ2-7,.,few,TRBV20-1,TGCAGTGCTAGAGATTCGGGGGGCGTGGGAGAGCAGTACTTC,CSARDSGGVGEQYF
TRBJ1-1,.,.,TRBV29-1,TGCAGCGTGCCCGGCAGGGGCCTGATGAACACTGAAGCTTTCTTT,CSVPGRGLMNTEAFF
TRBJ2-3,.,.,TRBV28,TGTGCCAGCAGTCCCGCAGGGGCCACAGATACGCAGTATTTT,CASSPAGATDTQYF
TRBJ1-1,.,.,TRBV25-1,TGTGCCAGCAGTGAATCTCTGGCAGACACTGAAGCTTTCTTT,CASSESLADTEAFF
TRBJ2-1,.,.,TRBV11-2,TGTGCCAGCAGCGTAGATTTGAGATATGAGCAGTTCTTC,CASSVDLRYEQFF
TRBJ2-7,TRBD2,few,TRBV29-1,TGCAGCCAGCGGGACGGAGTCTACGAGCAGTACTTC,CSQRDGVYEQYF
TRBJ2-7,TRBD1,few,TRBV10-3,TGTGCCATCAGTCGGGACAGGAGTTACGAGCAGTACTTC,CAISRDRSYEQYF